This T cell receptor beta chain was found in a study of tissue T cells after allogeneic stem cell transplantation. TCRbeta CDR3 was sequenced at survey depth with template counts. Only in-frame clones appear in the TCRdb table, and some are missing; sequencing was by immunoSEQ multiplex PCR. The sample includes approximately 2,100 clones, roughly 52% seen only once; the top ten take almost 40%. Time point defined: mouse harvest day 14 after allogeneic transplant. Mouse grafts combined 10^7 T-cell-depleted bone marrow cells with 10^6 splenic CD5+ T cells. Mice had MHC-mismatched B6 into BALB/c GVHD, sampled day 7 or 14. This clone was seen only a few times. The antigen is not known. Gene labels here are mouse ones. The study, taken as a whole, reports: In patients and mice, blood and spleen missed much of tissue repertoire. The patient cohort was small and clinically heterogeneous, with limited sampling depth.

The receptor was derived from a female BALB/c mouse given C57BL/6 T cells with graft-versus-host disease after an allogeneic hematopoietic cell transplant. Sequencing was carried out using liver tissue.

The CDR3 loop reads CASSDARGGAETLYF. CDR3 bases read: TGTGCCAGCAGTGATGCCAGGGGCGGTGCAGAAACGCTGTAT. The chain couples TRBV13-3 to TRBJ2-3; TRBD1 might be the D (6 bases). The read terminates 1 residue before the CDR3 end, so the remaining end is supplied by the germline J gene. Between the trimmed V and J ends, which lost 0 bases and 1 base, there was a span of 9 bases. Germline assignment: CDR1 NNHDY and CDR2 SYVADS. This CDR3 is built from 15 residues.